This entry lists 14 T cell receptor beta chains sequenced from one sample in a study of blood T cell repertoires in COVID-19. Assay: immunoSEQ multiplex PCR; the TCRdb copy retains only in-frame clones and omits some. The sample has about 210,000 clones, 81% seen once. The sequencing sample was made of PBMCs or T cells enriched from blood (not recorded which). The receptors shown here come from a woman aged 50 to 60 with acute COVID-19.

This clone came up once. The gene calls are TRBV5-6 and TRBJ1-3, with 7 bases identical to TRBD1. The CDR3 is made up of 19 amino acids. Germline loops: CDR1 SGHDT, CDR2 YYEEEE. V shed 4 bases, J shed 3 bases, and the junction held 19 bases outside the gene matches. For the CDR3, the DNA is TGTGCCAGCAGCCGCATAGCAGTCCAGGGGGGTAAGAATGGAAACACCATATATTTT. This encodes CASSRIAVQGGKNGNTIYF.

This chain uses TRBV6-5 with TRBJ2-2; D gene ambiguous. V lost 1 base and J lost 1, with 4 bases in between. This CDR3 is built from 14 residues. Germline loops: CDR1 MNHEY, CDR2 SVGAGI. CDR3 nucleotide sequence: TGTGCCAGCAGTTACTTACAGAACACCGGGGAGCTGTTTTTT. Its translation is CASSYLQNTGELFF.

This chain joins TRBV5-1 and TRBJ1-1; possible D gene TRBD1, 6 bases. This CDR3 spans 14 amino acids. Trimming removed 3 bases from V and 0 bases from J, with 9 bases in between. Germline CDR1 SGHRS, CDR2 YFSETQ. The DNA of the CDR3 is TGCGCCAGCAGCTCCACAGGGCTGAACACTGAAGCTTTCTTT. It is translated as CASSSTGLNTEAFF.

Details on this clone: Sequence at one end of the junction differs from germline and may be a read error. The chain carries TRBV4-3 and TRBJ2-1; D gene unclear. Germline lookup yields CDR1 LGHNA and CDR2 YSLEER. This CDR3 has 12 amino acids. This chain's CDR3 is CASSQDSGQHLF. CDR3 sequence (DNA): TGCGCCAGCAGCCAAGATTCGGGTCAGCATCTCTTC.

The chain recombines TRBV29-1 with TRBJ2-1, with 9 bases identical to TRBD2. This CDR3 is 14 amino acids long. V lost 5 bases to trimming and J lost 5 bases; unmatched junction nucleotides: 7. The germline V gene has CDR1 SQVTM and CDR2 ANQGSEA. The CDR3 here is CSVFSGRGDNEQFF. The CDR3 nucleotides are TGCAGCGTTTTTAGCGGGAGAGGAGACAATGAGCAGTTCTTC.

This chain connects TRBV28 to TRBJ1-1; D call uncertain. The ends were cut back, 0 bases at V and 8 bases at J, with 10 bases in the middle. Germline CDR1 and CDR2: MDHEN and SYDVKM. The CDR3 runs 13 residues. CDR3 loop: CASSLWGREEAFF. DNA for the CDR3: TGTGCCAGCAGTTTATGGGGGAGGGAAGAAGCTTTCTTT.

The V gene is TRBV3-1 (or the pseudogene TRBV3-2), the J gene TRBJ1-5, with 7 positions matching TRBD1. In germline, CDR1 is LGHDT, CDR2 YNNKEL (reference sequence). Trimming took 2 bases from V and 4 from J; bases not matched to a gene: 5. The CDR3 extends over 15 amino acids. The CDR3 here is CASSQRQGSNQPQHF. The CDR3 nucleotides are TGTGCCAGCAGCCAACGACAGGGATCGAATCAGCCCCAGCATTTT.

The rearrangement joins TRBV19 to TRBJ1-5; tentatively, D is TRBD1 (6 bases). There are 15 residues in the CDR3. CDR1 and CDR2 (germline): LNHDA, SQIVND (reference sequence). V was shortened by 4 bases and J by 0 bases, with 10 bases between the two germline ends. The CDR3 is CASSTGGSSNQPQHF. The CDR3 DNA follows: TGTGCCAGTAGTACGGGGGGCAGTAGCAATCAGCCCCAGCATTTT.

The rearrangement joins TRBV10-3 to TRBJ2-7; 8 nucleotides align to TRBD1. The CDR3 is 12 amino acids. V lost 6 bases and J lost 9; bases outside the gene matches: 7. Per germline, CDR1 ENHRY and CDR2 SYGVKD. The CDR3: CAISDGQGGQYF. The CDR3 region has the DNA TGTGCCATCAGCGACGGACAGGGAGGGCAGTACTTC.

A few counts support this clone. The J gene is TRBJ2-5, the V gene TRBV10-2; no reliable D call. V gave up 6 bases and J gave up 5 bases, with 10 bases separating them. The CDR3 is made up of 12 amino acids. Germline V gives CDR1 WSHSY, CDR2 SAAADI. As DNA, the CDR3 is TGCGCCAGCAGCGCGGTCGCGGAGACCCAGTACTTC. This gives the protein CASSAVAETQYF.

V and J are TRBV24-1 and TRBJ2-2; D not certain. Trimming pared 0 bases from V and 5 bases from J, leaving 9 bases between. The length of the CDR3 is 15 residues. Germline V gives CDR1 KGHDR, CDR2 SFDVKD. The CDR3 protein is CATSDLQSGTGELFF. CDR3 DNA: TGTGCCACCAGTGATTTGCAATCCGGTACCGGGGAGCTGTTTTTT.

This rearrangement joins TRBV5-1 to TRBJ2-7; 10 bases match TRBD1. J was trimmed by 2 bases and V by 1 base; bases with no gene match: 12. CDR3 length: 18 amino acids. The germline V gene has CDR1 SGHRS and CDR2 YFSETQ. CDR3 amino acids: CASSLSVAGTGVPYEQYF. Here the CDR3 DNA reads TGCGCCAGCAGCTTGAGCGTTGCGGGGACAGGGGTTCCCTACGAGCAGTACTTC.

A single count supports this clone. This chain links TRBV12-5 with TRBJ1-4; weak D call: TRBD1 (6 bases). The CDR3 length is 15 residues. Per the germline V gene, CDR1 is LGHNT and CDR2 is FRNRAP. The V end was cut by 9 bases, the J end by 0 bases, with 14 bases between. The CDR3 DNA sequence: TGTGCTAGCTCGTACAGGGCTGCAACTAATGAAAAACTGTTTTTT. Amino acid sequence: CASSYRAATNEKLFF.

This chain uses TRBV19 with TRBJ2-1; 8 bases fit TRBD2. After removal of 5 bases from V and 6 bases from J, the junction contained 0 bases not matched to a gene. CDR3 length: 12 amino acids. The germline CDR1 and CDR2 sequences are LNHDA and SQIVND (reference sequence). For the CDR3, the DNA is TGTGCCAGTAGTCGGGGGGGCAATGAGCAGTTCTTC. Translated, it gives CASSRGGNEQFF.